Shown below are 5 T cell receptor beta chains from a single sample sequenced in a study of graft-versus-host responses after intestinal transplantation. Antigens of these TCRs are unknown. Method: immunoSEQ multiplex PCR; TCRdb's copy keeps in-frame clones and lacks some. The sample holds about 110,000 clones, approximately 90% seen once. The sequenced sample was unstimulated CD4+ T cells sorted from spleen or lymph node cells, obtained before transplant. The receptors shown here come from a human donor who was the organ donor for an intestinal transplant.

V usage is TRBV11-2 and J usage is TRBJ2-4; 10 bases agree with TRBD1. The V segment lost 5 bases and the J segment 4 bases; nucleotides outside the gene matches: 5. The CDR3 is made up of 15 amino acids. The germline CDR1 and CDR2 sequences are SGHAT and FQNNGV. The DNA for the CDR3 is TGTGCCAGCAGCAGAGGGGACAGGGGTAAAAACATTCAGTACTTC. It is translated as CASSRGDRGKNIQYF.

This clone was detected only a few times. CDR3 protein: CASRGEPATGELFF. CDR3 in DNA: TGTGCCAGCAGGGGGGAGCCAGCCACCGGGGAGCTGTTTTTT. The chain carries TRBV2 and TRBJ2-2; either TRBD1 or TRBD2 may supply D (5 bases each). The germline CDR1 and CDR2 sequences are SNHLY and FYNNEI. This CDR3 is built from 14 residues. V lost 6 bases and J 4 bases, leaving 12 bases between the germline ends.

The chain employs TRBV6-5 and TRBJ1-5, with a tentative D call TRBD1 (6 bases). CDR3 length: 14 residues. V was clipped by 6 bases and J by 1 base, with 10 bases between them. The V gene's germline CDR1 is MNHEY and CDR2 SVGAGI. The CDR3 sequence: CASRGQFSNQPQHF. The DNA of the CDR3 is TGTGCCAGCAGAGGACAGTTCAGCAATCAGCCCCAGCATTTT.

In this sample, this clone turned up once. This chain uses TRBV29-1 with TRBJ1-3; D possibly corresponds to TRBD1 (6 bases). V was cut by 6 bases and J by 4 bases, with 13 bases left in between. There are 13 residues in the CDR3. Germline V CDR1 and CDR2: SQVTM, ANQGSEA. The CDR3 here is CSVARGSGNTIYF. The CDR3 coding sequence is TGCAGCGTGGCCAGGGGATCCGGAAACACCATATATTTT.

Only one count was recorded for this clone. The genes are TRBV7-3 and TRBJ1-2, with 10 bases identical to TRBD1. J was trimmed by 6 bases and V by 5 bases; bases with no gene match: 3. This CDR3 comprises 13 residues. Germline values: CDR1 SGHTA, CDR2 FQGTGA. CDR3 loop: CASSRGTGDGYTF. The CDR3 bases are TGTGCCAGCAGCCGCGGGACAGGGGATGGCTACACCTTC.